The next 27 T cell receptor beta chains were all read from a single sample in a study of blood T cell repertoires in COVID-19. Some clones are missing from TCRdb's copy, which holds only in-frame ones; the method was immunoSEQ multiplex PCR. The table lists a few hundred thousand clones, under 90% of them singletons. The sequenced sample was peripheral blood. All receptors come from a woman under 40 with COVID-19, enrolled during active disease.

The V gene is TRBV21-1, the J gene TRBJ2-7; the table's D gene call, TRBD2, was not cross checked with the DNA. TRBV21-1 is designated a pseudogene. The CDR3 has 15 amino acids. DNA of the CDR3: TGTGCCAGCAGCAAAATAGCGGGGGGGATCTACGAGCAGTACTTC. It specifies CASSKIAGGIYEQYF.

V gene TRBV29-1 combines with J gene TRBJ2-7; weak D call: TRBD2 (6 bases). Trimming cost V 5 bases and J 0 bases, with 14 bases left between them. The germline V gene encodes CDR1 SQVTM and CDR2 ANQGSEA. The CDR3 is 14 residues long. CDR3 DNA: TGCAGCGTTCAAGGAGGGACTTCCTCCTACGAGCAGTACTTC. Translating it yields CSVQGGTSSYEQYF.

The V and J genes are TRBV5-5 and TRBJ1-2; a possible D gene is TRBD1 (6 bases). CDR1 is SGHKS and CDR2 is YYEKEE in the germline V gene (reference sequence). The CDR3 runs 13 residues. The germline V and J ends were trimmed by 3 bases and 6 bases, with 12 bases remaining between them. Here the CDR3 DNA reads TGTGCCAGCAGCTCGGGGCCAGGGGATGGCTACACCTTC. This translates into CASSSGPGDGYTF.

This chain joins TRBV7-9 and TRBJ2-3; 10 bases are shared with TRBD2. The V and J ends lost 5 bases and 0 bases, in that order; junction bases with no gene match: 5. The CDR3 has 16 amino acids. Per germline, CDR1 SEHNR and CDR2 FQNEAQ (reference sequence). The CDR3 DNA sequence: TGTGCCAGCAGCGGAGGACTAGCGGAGAGCACAGATACGCAGTATTTT. As protein: CASSGGLAESTDTQYF. The full variable domain, rest sourced from reference TRBV7-9 and TRBJ2-3, is DTGVSQNPRHKITKRGQNVTFRCDPISEHNRLYWYRQTLGQGPEFLTYFQNEAQLEKSRLLSDRFSAERPKGSFSTLEIQRTEQGDSAMYLCASSGGLAESTDTQYFGPGTRLTVL.

The chain is built from TRBV28 and TRBJ1-5; 7 bases are a match to TRBD1. Germline lookup yields CDR1 MDHEN and CDR2 SYDVKM. The CDR3 loop spans 16 amino acids. The V segment lost 3 bases and the J segment 3 bases; nucleotides outside the gene matches: 8. CDR3 protein: CASSFGQVGNNQPQHF. CDR3 nucleotides: TGTGCCAGCAGTTTCGGACAGGTCGGTAACAATCAGCCCCAGCATTTT. Supplemented by reference TRBV28 and TRBJ1-5, the full variable domain reads DVKVTQSSRYLVKRTGEKVFLECVQDMDHENMFWYRQDPGLGLRLIYFSYDVKMKEKGDIPEGYSVSREKKERFSLILESASTNQTSMYLCASSFGQVGNNQPQHFGDGTRLSIL.

On this clone: Possible read error: a much larger clone is one base away. The sample holds other DNA sequences that translate to the same CDR3. The rearrangement links TRBV3-1 (or the pseudogene TRBV3-2) to TRBJ1-1, with D tentatively TRBD1 (6 bases). The CDR3 has 13 amino acids. V lost 4 bases and J 1 base, leaving 7 bases between the germline ends. Germline CDR1 and CDR2: LGHDT and YNNKEL (reference sequence). The CDR3 protein is CASSPQGNTEAFF. For the CDR3, the DNA is TGTGCCAGCAGCCCACAGGGGAACACTGAAGCTTTCTTT.

The rearrangement uses TRBV5-1 and TRBJ2-5; TRBD1 is a possible D gene (6 bases). The CDR3 runs to 15 residues. Germline V CDR1 and CDR2: SGHRS, YFSETQ. V lost 5 bases, J lost 4 bases, and 18 bases lay in between. CDR3: CASRNLPGAVETQYF. DNA of the CDR3: TGCGCCAGCAGAAATCTACCAGGGGCTGTAGAGACCCAGTACTTC.

The chain couples TRBV7-9 to TRBJ2-7, with D maybe TRBD2 (6 bases). Between the trimmed V and J ends, which lost 4 bases and 4 bases, there was a span of 14 bases. The CDR3 is 14 residues long. Per germline, CDR1 SEHNR and CDR2 FQNEAQ (reference sequence). This chain's CDR3 is CASSSEPGTYEQYF. CDR3 sequence (DNA): TGTGCCAGCAGCTCCGAACCAGGGACTTACGAGCAGTACTTC.

This clone was observed at least ten times. The chain couples TRBV13 to TRBJ2-7, with a weak D call TRBD1 (6 bases). This CDR3 region has 13 residues. V was trimmed by 0 bases and J by 6 bases, leaving 9 bases between them. Germline lookup yields CDR1 PRHDT and CDR2 FYEKMQ (reference sequence). Here the CDR3 DNA reads TGTGCCAGCAGCTTAGGCAGGGGACGCGAGCAGTACTTC. As protein: CASSLGRGREQYF.

V usage is TRBV5-6 and J usage is TRBJ2-2; D is ambiguous. The CDR3 is 14 amino acids. CDR1 is SGHDT, CDR2 YYEEEE, per germline. Trimming removed 3 bases at V and 9 bases at J, with 15 bases between. CDR3: CASSSPSATRELFF. DNA for the CDR3: TGTGCCAGCAGCTCTCCGTCCGCTACCAGGGAGCTGTTTTTT.

The genes are TRBV5-1 and TRBJ2-3, with a possible D match to TRBD1 (5 bases). CDR3 size: 15 residues. Trimming cost V 4 bases and J 4 bases, with 16 bases left between them. Germline V gene data show CDR1 as SGHRS and CDR2 as YFSETQ. This chain's CDR3 is CASSTRQTTPDTQYF. CDR3 coding DNA: TGCGCCAGCAGCACGCGACAGACCACCCCAGATACGCAGTATTTT.

V and J are TRBV30 and TRBJ2-3; 11 bases are a match to TRBD2. This CDR3 has 17 amino acids. Per the germline V gene, CDR1 is GTSNPN and CDR2 is SVGIG (reference sequence). The J segment lost 0 bases and the V segment lost 5 bases, leaving 10 bases of the junction unmatched. CDR3: CAWDAGLAELSTDTQYF. In DNA form, the CDR3 reads TGTGCCTGGGATGCGGGACTAGCGGAACTTAGCACAGATACGCAGTATTTT.

The V gene is TRBV5-1, the J gene TRBJ1-3; possibly TRBD1 for D (5 bases). CDR1 is SGHRS and CDR2 is YFSETQ in the germline V gene. The CDR3 totals 16 residues. Trimming took off 4 bases at V and 4 bases at J, with 18 bases between the two ends. The CDR3 loop reads CASSPGSSQAGNTIYF. The CDR3 bases are TGCGCCAGCAGCCCCGGGTCTTCACAGGCCGGAAACACCATATATTTT.

V usage is TRBV30 and J usage is TRBJ2-5; unclear D gene. The CDR3 length is 12 residues. CDR1 and CDR2 (germline): GTSNPN, SVGIG (reference sequence). V was cut by 3 bases and J by 0 bases, with 5 bases left in between. CDR3 protein: CAWRRDQETQYF. CDR3 coding DNA: TGTGCCTGGAGACGGGACCAAGAGACCCAGTACTTC.

The gene calls are TRBV30 and TRBJ1-2; 8 bases agree with TRBD1. Looked up from germline, CDR1 is GTSNPN and CDR2 is SVGIG (reference sequence). This CDR3 is 11 amino acids long. The junction had 5 bases not matched to a gene; V was cut back by 2 bases and J by 12 bases. The CDR3 nucleotides are TGTGCCTGGAGTCGGCAGGGGGCCAACACCTTC. This translates into CAWSRQGANTF.

The gene calls are TRBV5-4 and TRBJ2-1; D uncertain. The CDR3 contains 13 residues. The V end was cut by 0 bases, the J end by 6 bases, with 7 bases between. Germline CDR1 reads SGHNT; CDR2 reads YYREEE (reference sequence). The CDR3 DNA reads TGTGCCAGCAGCTTGGCCTCGGTCAATGAGCAGTTCTTC. This gives the protein CASSLASVNEQFF.

Comment on this clone: The same CDR3 arises from other DNA sequences in this sample as well. The rearrangement uses TRBV7-9 and TRBJ2-3, with D possibly TRBD1 on 6 matching bases. CDR1 SEHNR and CDR2 FQNEAQ come from the germline V gene (reference sequence). Deletions cut 2 bases from V and 0 bases from J, with 6 bases between. The length of the CDR3 is 14 residues. The CDR3 DNA follows: TGTGCCAGCAGCTTACAGGGGAGCACAGATACGCAGTATTTT. This gives the protein CASSLQGSTDTQYF.

The chain carries TRBV10-3 and TRBJ1-2, with a weak D call TRBD1 (6 bases). The CDR3 is 14 residues long. Looked up from germline, CDR1 is ENHRY and CDR2 is SYGVKD. The V gene lost 7 bases and the J gene lost 4 bases, with 16 bases spanning the gap. CDR3 nucleotide sequence: TGTGCCATCACTGACATACAGGGAACCTATGGCTACACCTTC. It translates to CAITDIQGTYGYTF.

On this clone: This specimen includes other DNA sequences encoding the same CDR3. The rearrangement uses TRBV19 and TRBJ1-5; 8 nucleotides line up with TRBD1. CDR3 length equals 15 residues. V shed 1 base and J 1 base; nucleotides not matched to a gene: 0. CDR1 LNHDA and CDR2 SQIVND come from the germline V gene (reference sequence). CDR3 bases: TGTGCCAGTAGTATAGCAGGGGGCAGCAATCAGCCCCAGCATTTT. Translating gives CASSIAGGSNQPQHF.

V usage is TRBV4-1 and J usage is TRBJ1-2; weak D call: TRBD1 (6 bases). Trimming cost V 5 bases and J 3 bases, with 19 bases left between them. This CDR3 spans 16 amino acids. Germline values: CDR1 MGHRA, CDR2 YSYEKL. This chain's CDR3 is CASSRPGGAVDYGYTF. The CDR3 nucleotides are TGCGCCAGCAGCAGACCGGGGGGGGCAGTCGACTATGGCTACACCTTC.

The chain employs TRBV18 and TRBJ2-3, with TRBD2 matching 9 bases. After removal of 8 bases from V and 4 bases from J, the junction contained 7 bases not matched to a gene. CDR3 length: 14 residues. Germline CDR1 reads KGHSH; CDR2 reads LQKENI. The CDR3 spells CASLLAGTSDTQYF. The CDR3 bases are TGTGCCAGCCTACTAGCGGGTACATCAGATACGCAGTATTTT.

The J gene is TRBJ2-6, the V gene TRBV11-1, with D tentatively TRBD2 (5 bases). Trimming stripped 9 bases from V and 2 bases from J, with 11 bases between. CDR1 is SGHAT, CDR2 FQDESV, per germline (reference sequence). This CDR3 comprises 14 residues. The DNA of the CDR3 is TGTGCCAGTTCACTAGAGGCTGGGGCCAACGTCCTGACTTTC. Translating gives CASSLEAGANVLTF.

V is TRBV5-5 and J is TRBJ2-3; 11 nucleotides match TRBD2. Germline V gives CDR1 SGHKS, CDR2 YYEKEE (reference sequence). With V trimmed by 3 bases and J by 0 bases, 3 bases remained unmatched. The CDR3 contains 16 residues. In DNA form, the CDR3 reads TGTGCCAGCAGCTCGGGACTAGCGGCTAGCACAGATACGCAGTATTTT. This gives the protein CASSSGLAASTDTQYF.

The gene calls are TRBV5-1 and TRBJ1-1; D is undetermined. Trimming stripped 5 bases from V and 1 base from J, with 9 bases between. Germline V gene sequence: CDR1 SGHRS, CDR2 YFSETQ. This CDR3 spans 13 amino acids. CDR3 protein: CASSRGSNTEAFF. The CDR3 DNA reads as TGCGCCAGCAGTAGAGGGTCGAACACTGAAGCTTTCTTT.

The chain recombines TRBV7-2 with TRBJ1-1; D gene uncertain. V lost 5 bases to trimming and J lost 4 bases, with 11 bases between them. The length of the CDR3 is 13 residues. Per germline, CDR1 SGHTA and CDR2 FQGNSA. The CDR3 DNA reads TGTGCCAGCAGCGCCGGTTCTCTCACTGAAGCTTTCTTT. This codes for CASSAGSLTEAFF.

The chain employs TRBV6-1 and TRBJ1-2; D uncertain. The CDR3 runs to 16 residues. Germline V gene data show CDR1 as MNHNS and CDR2 as SASEGT. With 2 bases removed from V and 4 bases from J, the gap between germline ends came to 17 bases. This CDR3 is CASSELNTVYLYGYTF. As DNA, the CDR3 is TGTGCCAGCAGTGAACTTAACACAGTATACCTCTATGGCTACACCTTC.

The chain joins TRBV6-4 to TRBJ2-3, with a tentative D call TRBD2 (6 bases). CDR1 MRHNA and CDR2 SNTAGT come from the germline V gene. The CDR3 extends over 17 amino acids. Deletions cut 0 bases from V and 2 bases from J, with 15 bases between. The CDR3 coding sequence is TGTGCCAGCAGTGACTCGACCGGGGGTTGGAACACAGATACGCAGTATTTT. The encoded protein is CASSDSTGGWNTDTQYF.